The clone carrying this T cell receptor (beta chain) was seen only once. The record originates from a study of blood T cell repertoires in COVID-19. Here immunoSEQ multiplex PCR was the method, and the copy in TCRdb shows in-frame clones only, minus some. Counted here are about 400,000 clones, about 86% occurring once; the ten biggest clones make up approximately 9.3%. Trimming removed 1 base from V and 4 bases from J; junction bases left unmatched: 4. The germline CDR1 and CDR2 sequences are LGHNA and YNFKEQ. This CDR3 contains 15 residues. The rearrangement joins TRBV4-2 to TRBJ2-3; TRBD2 matches 8 bases. This clonotype was sampled from a woman in her 50s who had recovered from COVID-19. Sequencing was performed on PBMCs or T cells enriched from blood (not recorded which). The CDR3 region has the DNA TGTGCCAGCAGCCAAGCGGGGGGGCAGGCAGATACGCAGTATTTT. The encoded protein is CASSQAGGQADTQYF.